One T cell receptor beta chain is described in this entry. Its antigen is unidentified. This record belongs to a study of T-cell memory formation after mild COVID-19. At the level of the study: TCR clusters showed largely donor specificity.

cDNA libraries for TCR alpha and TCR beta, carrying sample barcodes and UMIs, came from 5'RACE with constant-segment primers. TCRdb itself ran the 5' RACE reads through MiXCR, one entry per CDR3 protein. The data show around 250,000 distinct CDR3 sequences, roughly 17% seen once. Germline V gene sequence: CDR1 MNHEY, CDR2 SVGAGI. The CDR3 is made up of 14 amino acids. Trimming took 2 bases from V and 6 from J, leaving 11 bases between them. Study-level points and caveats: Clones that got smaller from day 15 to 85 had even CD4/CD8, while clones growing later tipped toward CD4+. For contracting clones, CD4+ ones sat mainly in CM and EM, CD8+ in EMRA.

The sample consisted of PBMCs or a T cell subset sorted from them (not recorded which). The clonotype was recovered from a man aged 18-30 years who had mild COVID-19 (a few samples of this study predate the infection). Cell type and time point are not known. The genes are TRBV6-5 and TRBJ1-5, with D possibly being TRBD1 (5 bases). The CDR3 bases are TGTGCCAGCAGTTACGACGGGGCTCGTCAGCCCCAGCATTTT. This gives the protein CASSYDGARQPQHF.